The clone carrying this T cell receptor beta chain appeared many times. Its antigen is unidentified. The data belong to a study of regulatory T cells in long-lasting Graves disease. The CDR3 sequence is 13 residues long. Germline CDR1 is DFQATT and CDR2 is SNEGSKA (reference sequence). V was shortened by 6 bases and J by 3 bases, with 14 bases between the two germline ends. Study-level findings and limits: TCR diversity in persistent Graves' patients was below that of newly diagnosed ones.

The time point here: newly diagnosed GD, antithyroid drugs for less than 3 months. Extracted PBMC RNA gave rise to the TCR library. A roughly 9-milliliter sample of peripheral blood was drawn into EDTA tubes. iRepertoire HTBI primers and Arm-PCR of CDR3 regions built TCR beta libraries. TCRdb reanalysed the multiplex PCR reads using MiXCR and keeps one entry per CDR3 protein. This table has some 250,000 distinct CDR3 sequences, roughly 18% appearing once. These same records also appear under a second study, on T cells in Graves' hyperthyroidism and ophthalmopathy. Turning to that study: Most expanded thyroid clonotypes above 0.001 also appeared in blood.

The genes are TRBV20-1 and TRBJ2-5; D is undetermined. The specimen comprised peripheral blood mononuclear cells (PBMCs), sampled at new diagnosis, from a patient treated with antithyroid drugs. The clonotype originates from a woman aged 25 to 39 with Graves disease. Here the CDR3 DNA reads TGCAGTGCCACAAGGACGGCTAAAGAGACCCAGTACTTC. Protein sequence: CSATRTAKETQYF.